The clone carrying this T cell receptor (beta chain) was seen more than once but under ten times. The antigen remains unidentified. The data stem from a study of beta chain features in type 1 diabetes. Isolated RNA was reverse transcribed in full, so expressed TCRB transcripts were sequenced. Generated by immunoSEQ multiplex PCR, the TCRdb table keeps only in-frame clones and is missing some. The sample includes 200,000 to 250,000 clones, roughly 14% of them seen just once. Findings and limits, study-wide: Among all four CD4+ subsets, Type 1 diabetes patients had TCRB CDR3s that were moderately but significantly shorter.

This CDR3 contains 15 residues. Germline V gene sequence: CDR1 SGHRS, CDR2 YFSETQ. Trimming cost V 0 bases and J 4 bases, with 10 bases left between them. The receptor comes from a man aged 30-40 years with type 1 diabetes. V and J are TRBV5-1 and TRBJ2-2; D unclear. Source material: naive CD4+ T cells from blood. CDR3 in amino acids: CASSLAAGITGELFF. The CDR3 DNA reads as TGCGCCAGCAGCTTGGCGGCAGGCATCACCGGGGAGCTGTTTTTT.